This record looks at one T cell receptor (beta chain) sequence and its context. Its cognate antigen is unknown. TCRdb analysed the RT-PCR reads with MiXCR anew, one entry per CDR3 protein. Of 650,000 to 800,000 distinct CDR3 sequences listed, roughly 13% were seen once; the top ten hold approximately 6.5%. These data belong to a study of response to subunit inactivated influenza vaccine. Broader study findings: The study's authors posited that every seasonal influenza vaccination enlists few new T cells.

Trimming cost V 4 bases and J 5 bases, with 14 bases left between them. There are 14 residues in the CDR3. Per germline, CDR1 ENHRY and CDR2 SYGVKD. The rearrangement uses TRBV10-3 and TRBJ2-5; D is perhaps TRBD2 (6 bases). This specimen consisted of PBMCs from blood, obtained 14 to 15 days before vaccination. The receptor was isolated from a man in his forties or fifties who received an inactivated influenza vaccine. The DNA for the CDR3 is TGTGCCATCAGTGGCGGGACCGACGGGGAGACCCAGTACTTC. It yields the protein CAISGGTDGETQYF.